This T cell receptor beta chain was recovered during a study of PD-L1 blockade in urothelial cancer. In the study overall: Blood analyses occurred 3 weeks (second dose) and 6 weeks post treatment start. Blood samples had a median of roughly 140,000 T cells. Study-wide results and caveats: A below-median TCR clonality in blood before treatment predicted better survival.

The V segment lost 6 bases and the J segment 5 bases; nucleotides outside the gene matches: 8. The CDR3 consists of 15 residues. The V gene's germline CDR1 is MNHNS and CDR2 SASEGT. Produced via immunoSEQ multiplex PCR; TCRdb's table is partial and in-frame only. The table includes 30,000 to 40,000 clones, about 89% detected once. The time point here: pretreatment peripheral blood. Patients had urothelial carcinoma that was locally advanced or metastatic. About this clone: Its antigen is undetermined.

This sample comprised PBMCs, obtained around atezolizumab (anti-PD-L1) treatment. This sequence joins TRBV6-1 and TRBJ1-1, with 11 bases fitting TRBD1. The origin of this receptor is a woman aged 60-70 years with urothelial cancer. CDR3 coding DNA: TGTGCCAGCAGGCTAACCGGGACAGGGGGGACTGAAGCTTTCTTT. This sequence encodes CASRLTGTGGTEAFF.